This TCR beta chain stems from a study of breast tumors, draining lymph nodes, adjacent tissues. Regarding the study as a whole: The lymph node origin of tumor T cells was framed as consistent with a hypothesis, not demonstrated. Tumors had less TCR diversity than lymph nodes, more than nontumor tissue.

This CDR3 is built from 16 residues. CDR1 and CDR2 from the germline V gene are MNHEY and SVGAGI. The V and J ends lost 0 bases and 3 bases respectively, with 11 bases between them. The sample holds many counts of this clonotype. Its cognate antigen is unknown. TCRdb recomputed calls from the multiplex PCR reads with MiXCR, one row per CDR3 protein. The table has some 130,000 distinct CDR3 sequences, around 20% seen once. The lymph nodes were axillary draining lymph nodes from breast cancer patients. The gene calls are TRBV6-5 and TRBJ2-2; no clear D. This receptor was obtained from a female donor with breast cancer. Some clones in this sample may be carry-over from other donors' samples. The material sequenced was axillary lymph node tissue. CDR3 residues: CASSYSYPADTGELFF. The DNA for the CDR3 is TGTGCCAGCAGTTACTCTTACCCTGCGGACACCGGGGAGCTGTTTTTT.